This paragraph reports one T cell receptor beta chain. People who had autoimmune disease history or systemic immunosuppression were excluded. Germline assignment: CDR1 SGDLS and CDR2 YYNGEE. This CDR3 is built from 15 residues. V lost 2 bases and J lost 4; bases outside the gene matches: 7. This specimen comes from a study of OX40 agonist ivuxolimab in advanced cancers. Assay: immunoSEQ multiplex PCR; the TCRdb copy retains only in-frame clones and omits some. This table has roughly 26,000 clones, 75% to 90% appearing once. V and J are TRBV9 and TRBJ2-3; 7 bases line up with TRBD2. This TCR came from an adult with an advanced solid tumor such as melanoma, head and neck, liver or kidney cancer. The sequenced sample was CD4+ or CD8+ T cells sorted from blood, obtained in a trial of the OX40 agonist ivuxolimab. The CDR3 nucleotides are TGTGCCAGCAGCGTCGCGGCGGGAGCACCAGATACGCAGTATTTT. It translates to CASSVAAGAPDTQYF.